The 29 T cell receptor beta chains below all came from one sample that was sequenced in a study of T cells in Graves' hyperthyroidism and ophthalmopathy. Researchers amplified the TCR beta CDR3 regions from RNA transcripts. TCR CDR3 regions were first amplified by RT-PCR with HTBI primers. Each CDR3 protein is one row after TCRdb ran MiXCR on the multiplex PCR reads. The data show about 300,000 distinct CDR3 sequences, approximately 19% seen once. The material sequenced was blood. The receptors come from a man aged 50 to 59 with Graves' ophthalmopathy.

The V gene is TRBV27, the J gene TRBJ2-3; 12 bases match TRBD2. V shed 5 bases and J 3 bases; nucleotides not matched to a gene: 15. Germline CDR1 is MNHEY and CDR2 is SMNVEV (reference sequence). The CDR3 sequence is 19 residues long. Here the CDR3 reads CASSVNPRTSGKWTDTQYF. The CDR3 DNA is TGTGCCAGCAGTGTGAATCCCCGGACTAGCGGGAAATGGACAGATACGCAGTATTTT.

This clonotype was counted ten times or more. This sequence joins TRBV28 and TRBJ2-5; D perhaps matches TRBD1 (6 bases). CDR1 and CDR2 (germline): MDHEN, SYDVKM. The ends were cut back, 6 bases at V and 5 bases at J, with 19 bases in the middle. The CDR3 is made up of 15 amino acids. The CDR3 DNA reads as TGTGCCAGCAGCCGGAACTCTGGGGGCGGGGAGACCCAGTACTTC. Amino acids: CASSRNSGGGETQYF. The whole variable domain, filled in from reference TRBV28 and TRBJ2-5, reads DVKVTQSSRYLVKRTGEKVFLECVQDMDHENMFWYRQDPGLGLRLIYFSYDVKMKEKGDIPEGYSVSREKKERFSLILESASTNQTSMYLCASSRNSGGGETQYFGPGTRLLVL.

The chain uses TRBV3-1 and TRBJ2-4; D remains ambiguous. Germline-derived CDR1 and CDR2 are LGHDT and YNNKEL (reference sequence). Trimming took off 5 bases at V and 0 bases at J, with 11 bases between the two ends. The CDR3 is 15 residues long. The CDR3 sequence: CASSLGHQAKNIQYF. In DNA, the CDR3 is TGTGCCAGCAGCTTAGGCCACCAAGCCAAAAACATTCAGTACTTC.

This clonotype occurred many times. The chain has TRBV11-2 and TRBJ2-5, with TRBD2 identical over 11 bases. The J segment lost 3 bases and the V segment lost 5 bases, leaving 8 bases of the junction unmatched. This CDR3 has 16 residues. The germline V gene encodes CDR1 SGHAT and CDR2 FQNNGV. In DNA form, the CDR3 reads TGTGCCAGCAGCACACTAGCGGGAGTCTCGAAAGAGACCCAGTACTTC. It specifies CASSTLAGVSKETQYF. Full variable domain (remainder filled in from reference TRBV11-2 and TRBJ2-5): EAGVAQSPRYKIIEKRQSVAFWCNPISGHATLYWYQQILGQGPKLLIQFQNNGVVDDSQLPKDRFSAERLKGVDSTLKIQPAKLEDSAVYLCASSTLAGVSKETQYFGPGTRLLVL.

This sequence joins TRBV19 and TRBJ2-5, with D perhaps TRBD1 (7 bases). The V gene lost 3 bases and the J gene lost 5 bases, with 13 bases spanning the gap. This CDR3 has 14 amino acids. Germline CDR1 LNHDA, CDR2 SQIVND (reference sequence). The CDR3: CASSMRRGRETQYF. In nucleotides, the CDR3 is TGTGCCAGTAGTATGAGGAGGGGGCGGGAGACCCAGTACTTC.

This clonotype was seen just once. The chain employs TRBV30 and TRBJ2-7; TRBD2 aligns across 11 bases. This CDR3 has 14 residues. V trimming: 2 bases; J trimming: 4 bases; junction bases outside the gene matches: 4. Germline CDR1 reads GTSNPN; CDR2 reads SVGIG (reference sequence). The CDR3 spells CAWSRGTSGYEQYF. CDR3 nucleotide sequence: TGTGCCTGGAGTCGCGGGACTAGCGGTTACGAGCAGTACTTC. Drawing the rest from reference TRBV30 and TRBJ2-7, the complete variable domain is SQTIHQWPATLVQPVGSPLSLECTVEGTSNPNLYWYRQAAGRGLQLLFYSVGIGQISSEVPQNLSASRPQDRQFILSSKKLLLSDSGFYLCAWSRGTSGYEQYFGPGTRLTVT.

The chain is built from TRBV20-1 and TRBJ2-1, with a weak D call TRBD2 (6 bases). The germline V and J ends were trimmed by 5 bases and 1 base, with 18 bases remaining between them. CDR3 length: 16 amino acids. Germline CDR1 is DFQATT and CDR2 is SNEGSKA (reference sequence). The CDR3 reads CSAHVMEEGSYNEQFF. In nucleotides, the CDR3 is TGCAGTGCTCACGTTATGGAGGAGGGTTCCTACAATGAGCAGTTCTTC.

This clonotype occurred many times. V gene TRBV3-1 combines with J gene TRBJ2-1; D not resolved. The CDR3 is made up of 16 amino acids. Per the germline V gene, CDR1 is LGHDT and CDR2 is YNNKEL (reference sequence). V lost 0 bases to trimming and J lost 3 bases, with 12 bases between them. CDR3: CASSQDGRQDYNEQFF. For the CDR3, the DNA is TGTGCCAGCAGCCAAGACGGCAGACAAGACTACAATGAGCAGTTCTTC.

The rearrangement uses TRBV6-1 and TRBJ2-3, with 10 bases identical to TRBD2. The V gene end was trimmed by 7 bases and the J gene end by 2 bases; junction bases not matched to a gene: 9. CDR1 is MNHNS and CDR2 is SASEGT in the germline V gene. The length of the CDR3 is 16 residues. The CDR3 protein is CASTRTSGLTTDTQYF. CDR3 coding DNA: TGTGCCAGCACCAGGACTAGCGGTCTCACCACAGATACGCAGTATTTT.

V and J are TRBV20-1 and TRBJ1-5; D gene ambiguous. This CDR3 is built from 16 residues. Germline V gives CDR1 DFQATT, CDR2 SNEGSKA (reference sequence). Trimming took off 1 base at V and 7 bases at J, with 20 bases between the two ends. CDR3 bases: TGCAGTGCTAGAGCCCTTCGAAGGGAGGAAGGGCAGCCCCAGCATTTT. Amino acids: CSARALRREEGQPQHF.

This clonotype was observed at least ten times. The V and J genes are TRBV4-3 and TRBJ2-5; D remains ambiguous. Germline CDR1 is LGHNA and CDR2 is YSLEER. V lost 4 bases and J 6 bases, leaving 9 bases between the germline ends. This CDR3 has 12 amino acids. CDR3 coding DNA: TGCGCCAGCAGCCCTCCTCTCAAGACCCAGTACTTC. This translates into CASSPPLKTQYF.

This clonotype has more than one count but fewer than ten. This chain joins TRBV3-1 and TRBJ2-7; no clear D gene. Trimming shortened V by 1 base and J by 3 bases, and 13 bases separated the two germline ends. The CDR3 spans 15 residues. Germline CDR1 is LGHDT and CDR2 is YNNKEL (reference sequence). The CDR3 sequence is CASSQASGTNYEQYF. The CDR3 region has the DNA TGTGCCAGCAGCCAAGCGTCGGGTACGAACTACGAGCAGTACTTC.

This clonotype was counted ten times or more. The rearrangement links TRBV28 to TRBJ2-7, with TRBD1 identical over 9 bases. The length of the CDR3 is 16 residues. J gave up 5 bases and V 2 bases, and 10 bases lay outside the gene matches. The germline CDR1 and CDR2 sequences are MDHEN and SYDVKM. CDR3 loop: CASSLVVGTGLHEQYF. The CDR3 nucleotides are TGTGCCAGCAGTTTAGTGGTGGGGACAGGGCTGCACGAGCAGTACTTC.

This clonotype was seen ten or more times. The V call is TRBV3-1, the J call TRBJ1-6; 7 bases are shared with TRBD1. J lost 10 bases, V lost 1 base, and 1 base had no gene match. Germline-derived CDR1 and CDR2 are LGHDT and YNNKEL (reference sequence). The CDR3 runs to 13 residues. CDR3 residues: CASSQGQGSPLHF. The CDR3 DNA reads TGTGCCAGCAGCCAAGGACAGGGCTCACCCCTCCACTTT.

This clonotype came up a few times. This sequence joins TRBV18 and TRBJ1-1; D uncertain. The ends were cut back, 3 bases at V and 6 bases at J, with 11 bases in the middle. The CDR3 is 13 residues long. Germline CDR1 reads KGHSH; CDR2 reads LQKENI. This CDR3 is CASSPETEAEAFF. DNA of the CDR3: TGTGCCAGCTCACCCGAGACGGAAGCTGAAGCTTTCTTT.

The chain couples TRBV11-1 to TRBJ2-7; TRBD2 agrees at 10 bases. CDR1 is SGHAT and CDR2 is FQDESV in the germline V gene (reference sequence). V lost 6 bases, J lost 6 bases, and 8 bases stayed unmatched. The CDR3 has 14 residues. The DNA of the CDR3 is TGTGCCAGCAGTTCTAACCAGCGGGAGGGCGAGCAGTACTTC. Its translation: CASSSNQREGEQYF.

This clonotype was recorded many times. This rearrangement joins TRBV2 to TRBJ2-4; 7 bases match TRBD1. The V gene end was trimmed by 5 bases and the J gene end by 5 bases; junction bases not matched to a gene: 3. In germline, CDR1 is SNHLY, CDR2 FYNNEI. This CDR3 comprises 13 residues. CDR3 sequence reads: CASSRDSENIQYF. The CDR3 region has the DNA TGTGCCAGCAGTCGGGACAGCGAAAACATTCAGTACTTC.

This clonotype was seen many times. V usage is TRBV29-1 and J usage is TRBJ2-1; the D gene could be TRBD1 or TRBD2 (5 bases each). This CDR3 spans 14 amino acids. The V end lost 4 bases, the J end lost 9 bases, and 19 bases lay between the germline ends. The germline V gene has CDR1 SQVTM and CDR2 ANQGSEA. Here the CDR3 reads CSVAEGSRQAEQFF. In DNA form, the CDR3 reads TGCAGCGTTGCAGAGGGGAGCCGCCAAGCTGAGCAGTTCTTC.

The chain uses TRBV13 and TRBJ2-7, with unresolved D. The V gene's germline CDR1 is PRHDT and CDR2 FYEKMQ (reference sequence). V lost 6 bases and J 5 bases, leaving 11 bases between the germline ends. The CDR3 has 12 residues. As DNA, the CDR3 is TGTGCCAGCAGTGCCGCCCCCAACGAGCAGTACTTC. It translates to CASSAAPNEQYF.

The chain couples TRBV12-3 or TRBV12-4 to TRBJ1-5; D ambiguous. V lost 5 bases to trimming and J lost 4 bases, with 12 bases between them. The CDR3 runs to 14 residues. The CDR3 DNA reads TGTGCCAGCAGTGAAGTAACAGATAATCAGCCCCAGCATTTT. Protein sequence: CASSEVTDNQPQHF.

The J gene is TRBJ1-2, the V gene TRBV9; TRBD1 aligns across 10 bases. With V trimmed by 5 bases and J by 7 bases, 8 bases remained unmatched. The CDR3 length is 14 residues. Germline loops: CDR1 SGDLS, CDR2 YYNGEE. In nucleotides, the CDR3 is TGTGCCAGCAGATCCGGACAGGGGGAGAGTGGCTACACCTTC. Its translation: CASRSGQGESGYTF.

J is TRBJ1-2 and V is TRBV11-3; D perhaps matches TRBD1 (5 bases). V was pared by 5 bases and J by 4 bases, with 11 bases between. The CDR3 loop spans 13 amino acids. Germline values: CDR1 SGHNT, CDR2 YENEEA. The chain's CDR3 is CASSGVGGYGYTF. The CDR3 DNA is TGTGCCAGCAGCGGCGTGGGGGGCTATGGCTACACCTTC.

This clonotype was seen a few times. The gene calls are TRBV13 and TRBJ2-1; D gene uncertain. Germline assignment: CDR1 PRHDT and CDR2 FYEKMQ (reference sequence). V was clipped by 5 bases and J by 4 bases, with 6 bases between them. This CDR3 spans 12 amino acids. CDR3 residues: CASSLYYNEQFF. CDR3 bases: TGTGCCAGCAGCCTTTATTACAATGAGCAGTTCTTC.

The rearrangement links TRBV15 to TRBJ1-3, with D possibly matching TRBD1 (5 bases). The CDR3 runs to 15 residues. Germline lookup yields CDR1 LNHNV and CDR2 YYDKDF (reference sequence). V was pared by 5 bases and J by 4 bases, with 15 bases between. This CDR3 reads CATSGGGVGGNTIYF. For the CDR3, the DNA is TGTGCCACCAGCGGGGGAGGGGTTGGCGGAAACACCATATATTTT.

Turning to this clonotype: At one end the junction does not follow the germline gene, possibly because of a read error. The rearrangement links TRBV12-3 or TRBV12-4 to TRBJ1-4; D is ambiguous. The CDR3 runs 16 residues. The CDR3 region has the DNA TGTGCCGGCAGTGTAACCTCTAGGACGGAGAATGAAAAACTGTTTTTT. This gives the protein CAGSVTSRTENEKLFF.

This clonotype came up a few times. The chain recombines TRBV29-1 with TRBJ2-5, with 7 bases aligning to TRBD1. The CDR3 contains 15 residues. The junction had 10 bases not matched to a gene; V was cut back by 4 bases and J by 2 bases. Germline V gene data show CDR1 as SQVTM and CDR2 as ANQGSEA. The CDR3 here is CSVARQGDRQETQYF. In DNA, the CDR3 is TGCAGCGTTGCTAGACAGGGAGATAGACAAGAGACCCAGTACTTC.

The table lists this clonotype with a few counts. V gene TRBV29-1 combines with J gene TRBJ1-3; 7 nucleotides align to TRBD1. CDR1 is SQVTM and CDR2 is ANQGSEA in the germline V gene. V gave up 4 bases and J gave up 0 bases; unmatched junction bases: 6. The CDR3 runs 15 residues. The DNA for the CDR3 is TGCAGCGTTGGGTTGGACAGGCTCTCTGGAAACACCATATATTTT. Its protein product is CSVGLDRLSGNTIYF.

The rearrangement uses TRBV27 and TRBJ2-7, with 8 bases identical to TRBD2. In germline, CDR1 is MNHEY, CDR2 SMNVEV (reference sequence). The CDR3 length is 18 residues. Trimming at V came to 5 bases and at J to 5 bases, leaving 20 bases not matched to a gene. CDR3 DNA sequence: TGTGCCAGCAGTCCTCAGCGGGGGTGGAGGGAGGGCCCCCACGAGCAGTACTTC. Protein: CASSPQRGWREGPHEQYF.

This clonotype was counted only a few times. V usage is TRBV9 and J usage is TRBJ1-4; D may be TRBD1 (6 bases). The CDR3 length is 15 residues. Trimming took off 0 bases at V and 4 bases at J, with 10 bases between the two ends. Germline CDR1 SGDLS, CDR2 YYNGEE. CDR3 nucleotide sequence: TGTGCCAGCAGCGTAGAGGGGGGACATAATGAAAAACTGTTTTTT. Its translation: CASSVEGGHNEKLFF.